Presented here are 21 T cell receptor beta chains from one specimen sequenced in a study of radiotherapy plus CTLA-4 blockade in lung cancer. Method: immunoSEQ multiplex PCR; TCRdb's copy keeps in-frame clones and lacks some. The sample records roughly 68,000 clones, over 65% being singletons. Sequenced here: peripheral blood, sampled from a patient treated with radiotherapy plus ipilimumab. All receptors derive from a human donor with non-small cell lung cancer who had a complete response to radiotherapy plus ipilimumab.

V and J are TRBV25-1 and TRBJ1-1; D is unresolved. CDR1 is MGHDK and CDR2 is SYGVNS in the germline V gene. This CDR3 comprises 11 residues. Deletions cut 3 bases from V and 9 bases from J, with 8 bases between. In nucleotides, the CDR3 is TGTGCCAGCAGTGATAGAGTAAAAGCTTTCTTT. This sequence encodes CASSDRVKAFF.

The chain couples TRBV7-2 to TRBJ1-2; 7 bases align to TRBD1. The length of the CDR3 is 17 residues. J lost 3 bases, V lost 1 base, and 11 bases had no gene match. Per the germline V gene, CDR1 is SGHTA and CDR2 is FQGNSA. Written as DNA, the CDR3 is TGTGCCAGCAGCTTAGGGGACAGCTCTATCGCCTACTATGGCTACACCTTC. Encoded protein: CASSLGDSSIAYYGYTF.

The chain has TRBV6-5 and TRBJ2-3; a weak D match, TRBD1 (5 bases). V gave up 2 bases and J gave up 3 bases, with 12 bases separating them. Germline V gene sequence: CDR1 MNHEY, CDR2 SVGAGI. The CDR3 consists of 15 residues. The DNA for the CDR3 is TGTGCCAGCAGTTACACGGACACCCGTACAGATACGCAGTATTTT. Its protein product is CASSYTDTRTDTQYF.

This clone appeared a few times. CDR3 region: CASTGGNTQYF. DNA of the CDR3: TGTGCCAGCACGGGCGGGAATACGCAGTATTTT. The V call is TRBV6-6, the J call TRBJ2-3; tentative D call: TRBD2 (6 bases). The CDR3 consists of 11 residues. Germline V gene lookup returns CDR1 MNHNY and CDR2 SVGAGI (reference sequence). The ends were cut back, 7 bases at V and 7 bases at J, with 9 bases in the middle.

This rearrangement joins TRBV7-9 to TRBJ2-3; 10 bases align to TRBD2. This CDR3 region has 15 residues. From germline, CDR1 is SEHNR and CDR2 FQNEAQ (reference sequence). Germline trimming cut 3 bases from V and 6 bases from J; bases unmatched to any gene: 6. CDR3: CASSLLAGEADTQYF. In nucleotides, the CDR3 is TGTGCCAGCAGCTTGCTAGCGGGAGAGGCGGATACGCAGTATTTT.

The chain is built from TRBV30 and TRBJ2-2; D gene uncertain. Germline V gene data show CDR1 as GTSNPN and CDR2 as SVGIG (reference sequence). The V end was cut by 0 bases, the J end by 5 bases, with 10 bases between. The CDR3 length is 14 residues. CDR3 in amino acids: CAWSVDFGTGELFF. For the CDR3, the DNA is TGTGCCTGGAGTGTCGACTTTGGGACCGGGGAGCTGTTTTTT.

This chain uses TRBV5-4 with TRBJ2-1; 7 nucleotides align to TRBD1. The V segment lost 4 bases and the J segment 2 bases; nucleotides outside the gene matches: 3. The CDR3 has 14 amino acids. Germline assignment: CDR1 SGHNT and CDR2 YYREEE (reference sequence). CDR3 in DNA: TGTGCCAGCAGCCCCGGACAGGCCTACAATGAGCAGTTCTTC. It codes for CASSPGQAYNEQFF.

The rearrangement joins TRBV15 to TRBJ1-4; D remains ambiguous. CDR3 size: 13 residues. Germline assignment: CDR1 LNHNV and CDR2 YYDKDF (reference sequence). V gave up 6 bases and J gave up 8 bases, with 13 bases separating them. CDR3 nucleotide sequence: TGTGCCACCAGAGGGCGGATAGAGGAAAAACTGTTTTTT. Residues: CATRGRIEEKLFF.

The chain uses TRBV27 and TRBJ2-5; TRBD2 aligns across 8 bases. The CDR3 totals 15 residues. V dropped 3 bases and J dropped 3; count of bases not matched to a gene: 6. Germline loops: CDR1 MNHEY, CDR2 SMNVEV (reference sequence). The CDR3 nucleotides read TGTGCCAGCAGTTTCGGTCCAGCGGGGGAAGAGACCCAGTACTTC. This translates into CASSFGPAGEETQYF.

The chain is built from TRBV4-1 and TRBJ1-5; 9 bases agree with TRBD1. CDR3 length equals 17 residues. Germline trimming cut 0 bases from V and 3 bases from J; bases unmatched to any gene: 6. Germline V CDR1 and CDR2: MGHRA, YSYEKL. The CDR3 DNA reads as TGCGCCAGCAGCCAAGATGGGAACAGGGGGCTCAATCAGCCCCAGCATTTT. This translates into CASSQDGNRGLNQPQHF.

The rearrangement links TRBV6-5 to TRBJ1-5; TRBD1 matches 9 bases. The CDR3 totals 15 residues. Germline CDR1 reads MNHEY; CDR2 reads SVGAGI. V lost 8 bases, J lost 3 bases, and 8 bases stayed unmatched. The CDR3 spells CASRMGQGNNQPQHF. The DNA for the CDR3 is TGTGCCAGCCGAATGGGACAGGGAAACAATCAGCCCCAGCATTTT.

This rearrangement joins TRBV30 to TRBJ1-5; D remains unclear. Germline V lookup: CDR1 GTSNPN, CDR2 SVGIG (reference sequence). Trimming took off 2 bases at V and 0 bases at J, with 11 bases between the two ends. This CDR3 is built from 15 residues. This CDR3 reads CAWSTGTNSNQPQHF. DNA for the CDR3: TGTGCCTGGAGTACCGGCACTAATAGCAATCAGCCCCAGCATTTT.

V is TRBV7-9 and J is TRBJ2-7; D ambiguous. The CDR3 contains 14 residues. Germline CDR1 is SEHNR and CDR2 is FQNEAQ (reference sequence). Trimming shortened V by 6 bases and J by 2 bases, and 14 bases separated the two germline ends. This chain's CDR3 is CASRDGPEPYEQYF. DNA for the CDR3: TGTGCCAGCAGGGACGGTCCGGAGCCCTACGAGCAGTACTTC.

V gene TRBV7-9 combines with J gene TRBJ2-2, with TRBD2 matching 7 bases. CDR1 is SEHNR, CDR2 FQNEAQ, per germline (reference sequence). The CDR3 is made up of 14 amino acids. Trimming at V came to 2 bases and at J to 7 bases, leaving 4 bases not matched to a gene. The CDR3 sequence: CASSLLAEGGELFF. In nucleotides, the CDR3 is TGTGCCAGCAGCTTACTAGCGGAGGGCGGGGAGCTGTTTTTT.

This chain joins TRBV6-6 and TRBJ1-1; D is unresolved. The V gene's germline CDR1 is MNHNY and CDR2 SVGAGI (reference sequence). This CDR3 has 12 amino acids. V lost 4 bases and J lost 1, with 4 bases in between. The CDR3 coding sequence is TGTGCCAGCAGTTCACGGAACACTGAAGCTTTCTTT. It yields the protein CASSSRNTEAFF.

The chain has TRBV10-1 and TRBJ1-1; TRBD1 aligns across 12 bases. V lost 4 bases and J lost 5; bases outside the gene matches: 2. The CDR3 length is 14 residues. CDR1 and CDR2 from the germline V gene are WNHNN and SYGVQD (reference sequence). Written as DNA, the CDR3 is TGCGCCAGCAGTGGGGGACAGGGGGCAACTGAAGCTTTCTTT. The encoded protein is CASSGGQGATEAFF.

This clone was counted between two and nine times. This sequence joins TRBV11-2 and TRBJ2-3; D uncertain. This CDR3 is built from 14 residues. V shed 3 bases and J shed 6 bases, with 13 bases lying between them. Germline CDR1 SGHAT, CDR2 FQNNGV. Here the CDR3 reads CASSLGLTSDTQYF. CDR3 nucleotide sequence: TGTGCCAGCAGCTTGGGCCTAACCTCCGATACGCAGTATTTT.

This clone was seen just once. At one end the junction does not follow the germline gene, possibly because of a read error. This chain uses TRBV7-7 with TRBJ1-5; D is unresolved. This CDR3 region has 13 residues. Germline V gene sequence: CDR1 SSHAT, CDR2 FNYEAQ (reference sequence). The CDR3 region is CASSLGLDQPQHF. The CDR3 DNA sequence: TGTGCTAGCAGCTTAGGGTTGGATCAGCCCCAGCATTTT. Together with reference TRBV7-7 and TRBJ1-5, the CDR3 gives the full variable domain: GAGVSQSPRYKVTKRGQDVTLRCDPISSHATLYWYQQALGQGPEFLTYFNYEAQPDKSGLPSDRFSAERPEGSISTLTIQRTEQRDSAMYRCASSLGLDQPQHFGDGTRLSIL.

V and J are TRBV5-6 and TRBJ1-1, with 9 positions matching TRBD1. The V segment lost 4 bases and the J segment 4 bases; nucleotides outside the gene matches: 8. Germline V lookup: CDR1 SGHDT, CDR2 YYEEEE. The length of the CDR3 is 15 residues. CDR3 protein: CASSDTGTGTTEAFF. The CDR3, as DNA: TGTGCCAGCAGCGACACCGGGACAGGGACCACTGAAGCTTTCTTT.

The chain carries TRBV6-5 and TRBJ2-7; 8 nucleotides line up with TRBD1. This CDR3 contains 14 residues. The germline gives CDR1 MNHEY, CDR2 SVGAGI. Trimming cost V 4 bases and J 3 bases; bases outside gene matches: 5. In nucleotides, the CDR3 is TGTGCCAGCAGTTCCCCAGGGGGCGGCTACGAGCAGTACGTC. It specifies CASSSPGGGYEQYV.

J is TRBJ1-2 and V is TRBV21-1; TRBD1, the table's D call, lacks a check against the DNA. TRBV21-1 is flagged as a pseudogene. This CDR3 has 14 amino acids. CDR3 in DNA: TGTGCCAGCAGCAACGGACAGCCCAACTATGGCTACACCTTC. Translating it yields CASSNGQPNYGYTF.